This T cell receptor (beta chain) was observed in a study of T cells in Graves' hyperthyroidism and ophthalmopathy (dated by TCRdb to the late 2010s). Turning to the overall study: Peripheral blood was sampled at the time of initial diagnosis, prior to any treatment. After sampling, hyperthyroidism patients received methimazole starting at 30 mg daily, and ophthalmopathy patients received high-dose intravenous methylprednisolone. The paper describes TCR Vbeta CDR3 sequencing of 135 peripheral blood samples, made up of roughly 45 ophthalmopathy patients, roughly 75 hyperthyroidism patients and 17 progressor patients. A discovery cohort of about 95 patients, roughly 40 with Graves' ophthalmopathy and under 60 with stable Graves' hyperthyroidism, was used to find distinguishing TCR V-J signatures. In about 6 Graves' hyperthyroidism patients, the study also compared T-cell repertoires from thyroid tissue with T-cell repertoires from blood. Whether ophthalmopathy could be predicted prospectively was tested in an independent validation cohort made up of fewer than 20 hyperthyroidism patients plus 17 patients who later progressed to ophthalmopathy. For training and testing, the 80 to 100 patients in the discovery cohort were randomly divided in a 7:3 ratio.

The TCR beta CDR3 regions were amplified from the RNA transcripts. The TCR CDR3 was subjected to a first round of RT-PCR using the HTBI primer set and the Qiagen OneStep RT-PCR kit. Libraries were constructed in a second round of multiplex PCR, after which size selection and purification were carried out. Paired-end sequencing of the libraries was performed with 100 bp reads on an Illumina HiSeq2000. The original pipeline was this. SOAPnuke was used to process the raw data, with reads discarded if the reads contained adapters or uncalled bases, had a mean Phred below 15, or lacked an exact constant-primer or identifier match. COPE v1.2.5 was used to merge the high-quality paired reads, and each unique nucleotide sequence was defined as a clonotype. Clonotypes were aligned to IMGT TRBV, TRBD and TRBJ reference segments using MiTCR v1.1. The analysis included only V-J combinations with a frequency above 0.0001, which together covered roughly 99% of the repertoires. A TCS score was defined as the ratio of F50 (clonal expansion) to E x V (chaos), with BLOSUM62-based TCRdist applied between CDR3 peptides within each V-J. Welch's t-statistics and random forest reduced fewer than 600 V-J features to 10 to 15, which were used in a naive Bayes classifier (R e1071). TCRdb trimmed public reads at Q25 via fastp, called clones via MiXCR and kept in-frame beta chains. Each CDR3 protein gets just one entry, which takes the most common genes and DNA from the rows behind it. The V and J calls come from TCRdb's annotation, not from the publication. Recorded for this sample are about 570,000 distinct CDR3 sequences; 11% to 15% of them occurred a single time. The ten top clones hold 14% of the sample.

Measured from the cysteine to the phenylalanine, the CDR3 is 14 residues long. The retained sequence is limited to the CDR3, 42 bases, with the frame set at the first base. The junction shows trimming of 5 bases on V and 5 bases on J, plus 13 bases between the germline ends. The germline V gene gives CDR1 as MDHEN and CDR2 as SYDVKM. Stable Graves' hyperthyroidism was defined as no progression to ophthalmopathy during 18 months of follow-up. The hyperthyroidism patients were between 18 and 65 years old and newly diagnosed, with a disease duration of less than 2 months. The study excluded patients with uncontrolled infections, other autoimmune diseases, pregnancy or lactation. Diagnoses were established on the basis of clinical symptoms, serum thyroxine and TRAb, thyroid ultrasound, and orbital computed tomography. PBMCs were isolated from 8 to 10 ml of fresh peripheral blood by Ficoll-Paque density gradient centrifugation. Total RNA was extracted with Trizol reagent, and quality was checked on an Agilent 2100 Bioanalyzer.

General study outcomes and caveats: Sample size was not statistically predetermined, and blinding of investigators to group allocation was not performed. In validation, progression to ophthalmopathy was predicted by the model with nearly 71% sensitivity and around 75% specificity, a median of around 5.9 months before onset. Most expanded thyroid clonotypes (frequency above 0.001) were also detected in blood, a finding suggesting that blood repertoires may reflect thyroid immune responses. Ophthalmopathy was separated from stable hyperthyroidism by a 13 V-J signature model, with approximately 89% sensitivity and 81% to 83% specificity obtained in cross-validation and 80%/75% obtained in testing.

This clonotype has a handful of counts. What this receptor recognizes is not known. Per-base qualities were not stored, and no clone one base away is much larger. The chain was built from TRBV28 and TRBJ2-1, with the D call perhaps TRBD1 or TRBD2, as 5 bases match in each case. Input material: blood. This TCR derives from a woman in her forties with Graves' hyperthyroidism. For the CDR3, the sequence is CASSTGLFNNEQFF. The DNA sequence follows: TGTGCCAGCAGTACGGGGCTCTTTAACAATGAGCAGTTCTTC.